The 15 T cell receptor beta chains below were found in one sample sequenced in a study of blood T cell repertoires in COVID-19 (dated by TCRdb to between 2020 and 2021). Preparation of the library involved the immunoSEQ multiplex PCR assay. TCRdb mirrors the immuneACCESS table, restricted to in-frame sequences. Some clones are absent from its copies; in checked studies, under half trace to an unresolved V gene, and the reason for the others is unknown. This sample holds more than 200,000 clones; around 90% were observed only once. About 1.6% of the sample is in the top ten clones. Input material: PBMCs or T cells enriched from blood (not recorded which). The receptor source for this set is a woman aged 45-60 years who had recovered from COVID-19.

This sequence joins TRBV13 and TRBJ2-4; 7 bases are a match to TRBD2. Germline loops: CDR1 PRHDT, CDR2 FYEKMQ (reference sequence). CDR3 size: 17 residues. The junction had 8 bases not matched to a gene; V was cut back by 2 bases and J by 1 base. CDR3 in DNA: TGTGCCAGCAGCTTAAGAGGCGGGGGAGGGGCCAAAAACATTCAGTACTTC. Protein: CASSLRGGGGAKNIQYF. Combining the CDR3 with reference TRBV13 and TRBJ2-4 gives the whole variable domain AAGVIQSPRHLIKEKRETATLKCYPIPRHDTVYWYQQGPGQDPQFLISFYEKMQSDKGSIPDRFSAQQFSDYHSELNMSSLELGDSALYFCASSLRGGGGAKNIQYFGAGTRLSVL.

The rearrangement uses TRBV6-5 and TRBJ2-1; the D is unclear. The CDR3 is 11 residues long. The V end lost 3 bases, the J end lost 7 bases, and 4 bases lay between the germline ends. Germline V CDR1 and CDR2: MNHEY, SVGAGI. The CDR3 region has the DNA TGTGCCAGCAGTTATAATAATGAGCAGTTCTTC. Amino acid sequence: CASSYNNEQFF.

The chain has TRBV7-8 and TRBJ1-1; tentative D call: TRBD1 (5 bases). The CDR3 sequence is 15 residues long. V was clipped by 5 bases and J by 0 bases, with 13 bases between them. The V gene's germline CDR1 is SGHVS and CDR2 FQNEAQ. Here the CDR3 DNA reads TGTGCCAGCAGCATGGGACTTACATTGAACACTGAAGCTTTCTTT. It encodes CASSMGLTLNTEAFF.

J is TRBJ2-3 and V is TRBV6-4, with TRBD2 identical over 11 bases. The CDR3 consists of 14 residues. CDR1 MRHNA and CDR2 SNTAGT come from the germline V gene. V was pared by 6 bases and J by 3 bases, with 2 bases of the junction left unmatched. The DNA for the CDR3 is TGTGCCAGCAGCCTAGCGGGAGGAACAGATACGCAGTATTTT. This sequence encodes CASSLAGGTDTQYF.

V gene TRBV7-9 combines with J gene TRBJ2-7; 9 bases fit TRBD1. The CDR3 covers 14 residues. Trimming at V came to 3 bases and at J to 2 bases, leaving 2 bases not matched to a gene. Germline CDR1 SEHNR, CDR2 FQNEAQ (reference sequence). The CDR3 region has the DNA TGTGCCAGCAGCTTGGGACAGGGCACCTACGAGCAGTACTTC. This sequence encodes CASSLGQGTYEQYF.

The chain uses TRBV30 and TRBJ1-2, with TRBD1 matching over 10 bases. Germline CDR1 GTSNPN, CDR2 SVGIG (reference sequence). V shed 3 bases and J 3 bases; nucleotides not matched to a gene: 7. The CDR3 spans 15 residues. In nucleotides, the CDR3 is TGTGCCTGGAGGGGTGACAGGGGGCCCCACTATGGCTACACCTTC. Its translation is CAWRGDRGPHYGYTF.

This clone has just a few counts. The chain links TRBV7-9 to TRBJ1-2; 9 positions match TRBD1. The CDR3 runs to 14 residues. Germline CDR1 reads SEHNR; CDR2 reads FQNEAQ (reference sequence). V shed 5 bases, J shed 5 bases, and the junction held 6 bases outside the gene matches. CDR3 nucleotides: TGTGCCAGCAGCACTGGACAGGGGAGTTATGGCTACACCTTC. Translated: CASSTGQGSYGYTF.

The chain couples TRBV10-3 to TRBJ1-6, with 8 bases fitting TRBD1. V shed 0 bases, J shed 5 bases, and the junction held 3 bases outside the gene matches. The CDR3 runs 16 residues. Germline CDR1 and CDR2: ENHRY and SYGVKD. The DNA of the CDR3 is TGTGCCATCAGTGAGTCGAGGACAGGGAATAATTCACCCCTCCACTTT. Its protein is CAISESRTGNNSPLHF.

J is TRBJ1-1 and V is TRBV4-1; the D is unclear. The CDR3 contains 17 residues. Germline V lookup: CDR1 MGHRA, CDR2 YSYEKL. V lost 1 base and J 0 bases, leaving 15 bases between the germline ends. The CDR3 spells CASSQVSGSVMNTEAFF. The DNA of the CDR3 is TGCGCCAGCAGCCAAGTTTCTGGCAGTGTCATGAACACTGAAGCTTTCTTT.

The V gene is TRBV7-2, the J gene TRBJ2-5; 12 bases line up with TRBD2. Unmatched junction bases numbered 7, after V lost 4 bases and J lost 4 bases. In germline, CDR1 is SGHTA, CDR2 FQGNSA. The CDR3 is 16 residues long. CDR3 protein: CASSSASGRALETQYF. The CDR3 bases are TGTGCCAGCAGCTCTGCTAGCGGGAGGGCCTTAGAGACCCAGTACTTC.

The V call is TRBV19, the J call TRBJ2-3; 9 nucleotides agree with TRBD1. This CDR3 is 14 amino acids long. The V gene's germline CDR1 is LNHDA and CDR2 SQIVND (reference sequence). With V trimmed by 9 bases and J by 3 bases, 7 bases remained unmatched. The CDR3 sequence: CASQQGAVTDTQYF. The CDR3 nucleotides read TGTGCCAGCCAACAGGGGGCTGTAACAGATACGCAGTATTTT.

This clone has more than one count but fewer than ten. V and J are TRBV28 and TRBJ2-1; D is possibly TRBD2 (5 bases). In germline, CDR1 is MDHEN, CDR2 SYDVKM. This CDR3 region has 16 residues. V dropped 7 bases and J dropped 3 bases, with 19 bases sitting between them. The CDR3 DNA is TGTGCCAGCAACCCCGATCGGGGTCGAGGCTACAATGAGCAGTTCTTC. It yields the protein CASNPDRGRGYNEQFF.

This CDR3 reads CASSTRTGGYGYTF. In nucleotides, the CDR3 is TGTGCCAGCAGTACCCGGACAGGGGGATATGGCTACACCTTC. This sequence joins TRBV28 and TRBJ1-2, with 10 bases identical to TRBD1. There are 14 residues in the CDR3. V shed 5 bases, J shed 5 bases, and the junction held 5 bases outside the gene matches. Germline V CDR1 and CDR2: MDHEN, SYDVKM.

CDR3 DNA sequence: TGTGCCAGCAGTTTGGAGGACAGGGCAGGCGGCTACACCTTC. Protein sequence: CASSLEDRAGGYTF. The J gene is TRBJ1-2, the V gene TRBV28; 8 bases are shared with TRBD1. This CDR3 spans 14 amino acids. Germline-derived CDR1 and CDR2 are MDHEN and SYDVKM. Germline trimming cut 3 bases from V and 8 bases from J; bases unmatched to any gene: 8.

The chain is built from TRBV7-9 and TRBJ2-5; 9 bases line up with TRBD2. V lost 4 bases to trimming and J lost 5 bases; unmatched junction nucleotides: 8. The germline V gene encodes CDR1 SEHNR and CDR2 FQNEAQ (reference sequence). The CDR3 extends over 15 amino acids. CDR3 region: CASSSGSGRGETQYF. In DNA form, the CDR3 reads TGTGCCAGCAGCTCAGGTAGCGGGAGAGGGGAGACCCAGTACTTC. Combining the CDR3 with reference TRBV7-9 and TRBJ2-5 gives the whole variable domain DTGVSQNPRHKITKRGQNVTFRCDPISEHNRLYWYRQTLGQGPEFLTYFQNEAQLEKSRLLSDRFSAERPKGSFSTLEIQRTEQGDSAMYLCASSSGSGRGETQYFGPGTRLLVL.